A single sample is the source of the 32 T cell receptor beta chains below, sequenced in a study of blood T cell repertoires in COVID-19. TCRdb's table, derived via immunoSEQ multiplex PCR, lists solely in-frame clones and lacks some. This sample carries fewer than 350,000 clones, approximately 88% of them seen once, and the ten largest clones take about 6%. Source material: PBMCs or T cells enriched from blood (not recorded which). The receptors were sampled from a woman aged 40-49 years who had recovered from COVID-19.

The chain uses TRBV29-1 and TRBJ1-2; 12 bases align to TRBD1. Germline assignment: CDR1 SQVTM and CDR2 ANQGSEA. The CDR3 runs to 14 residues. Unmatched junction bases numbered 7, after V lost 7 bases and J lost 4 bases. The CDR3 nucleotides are TGCAGCGGATCCGGGACAGGGGGCGGCTATGGCTACACCTTC. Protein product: CSGSGTGGGYGYTF.

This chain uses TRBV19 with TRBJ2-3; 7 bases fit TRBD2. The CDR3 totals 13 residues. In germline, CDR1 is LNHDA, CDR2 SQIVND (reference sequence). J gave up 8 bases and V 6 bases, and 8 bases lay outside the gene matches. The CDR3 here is CASRLREIGTQYF. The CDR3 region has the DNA TGTGCCAGTAGACTGCGGGAGATCGGTACGCAGTATTTT. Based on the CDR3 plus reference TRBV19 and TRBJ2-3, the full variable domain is DGGITQSPKYLFRKEGQNVTLSCEQNLNHDAMYWYRQDPGQGLRLIYYSQIVNDFQKGDIAEGYSVSREKKESFPLTVTSAQKNPTAFYLCASRLREIGTQYFGPGTRLTVL.

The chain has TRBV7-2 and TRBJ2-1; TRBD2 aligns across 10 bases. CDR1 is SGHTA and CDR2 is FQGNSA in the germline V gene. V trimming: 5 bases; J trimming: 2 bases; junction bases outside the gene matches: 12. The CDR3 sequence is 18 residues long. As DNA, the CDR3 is TGTGCCAGCAGCCCGGTACGGACTAGCGGCCTCCCCTACAATGAGCAGTTCTTC. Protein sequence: CASSPVRTSGLPYNEQFF.

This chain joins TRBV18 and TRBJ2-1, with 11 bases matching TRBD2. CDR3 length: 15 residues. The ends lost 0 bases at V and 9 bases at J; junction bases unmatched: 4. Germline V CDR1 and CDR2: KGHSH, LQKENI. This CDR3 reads CASSPPSGRAGEQFF. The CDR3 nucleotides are TGTGCCAGCTCACCACCTAGCGGGAGGGCGGGTGAGCAGTTCTTC.

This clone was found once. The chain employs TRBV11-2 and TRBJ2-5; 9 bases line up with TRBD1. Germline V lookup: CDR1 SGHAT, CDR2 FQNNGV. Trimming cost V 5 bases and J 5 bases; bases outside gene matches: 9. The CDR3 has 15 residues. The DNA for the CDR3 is TGTGCCAGCAGCCTACCCGGGACAGGGTTGGAGACCCAGTACTTC. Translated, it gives CASSLPGTGLETQYF.

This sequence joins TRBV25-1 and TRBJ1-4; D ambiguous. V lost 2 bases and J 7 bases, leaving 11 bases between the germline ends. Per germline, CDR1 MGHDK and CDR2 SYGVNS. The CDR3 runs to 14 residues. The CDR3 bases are TGTGCCAGCAGTGAACGGCGGGGAACTGAAAAACTGTTTTTT. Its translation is CASSERRGTEKLFF.

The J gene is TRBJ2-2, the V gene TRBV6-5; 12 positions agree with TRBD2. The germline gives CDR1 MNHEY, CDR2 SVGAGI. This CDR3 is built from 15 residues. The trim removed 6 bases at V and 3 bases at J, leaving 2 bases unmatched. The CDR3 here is CASSLAGGDTGELFF. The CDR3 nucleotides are TGTGCCAGCAGCCTAGCGGGAGGGGACACCGGGGAGCTGTTTTTT.

CDR3 nucleotides: TGTGCCAGCAGCTTAGATCCCCACTCTCTCGGGGGGCCGAGGGAAGAGACCCAGTACTTC. Translating gives CASSLDPHSLGGPREETQYF. The chain employs TRBV11-2 and TRBJ2-5, with D possibly being TRBD2 (7 bases). Germline CDR1 is SGHAT and CDR2 is FQNNGV. Trimming pared 0 bases from V and 3 bases from J, leaving 26 bases between. CDR3 length equals 20 residues.

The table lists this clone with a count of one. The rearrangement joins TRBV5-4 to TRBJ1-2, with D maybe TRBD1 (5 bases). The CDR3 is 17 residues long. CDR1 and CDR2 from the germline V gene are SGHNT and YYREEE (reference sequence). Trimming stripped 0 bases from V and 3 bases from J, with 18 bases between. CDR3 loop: CASSLGSGKGKDYGYTF. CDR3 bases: TGTGCCAGCAGCTTGGGCTCAGGGAAGGGAAAAGACTATGGCTACACCTTC. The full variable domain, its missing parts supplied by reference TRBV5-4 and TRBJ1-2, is ETGVTQSPTHLIKTRGQQVTLRCSSQSGHNTVSWYQQALGQGPQFIFQYYREEENGRGNFPPRFSGLQFPNYSSELNVNALELDDSALYLCASSLGSGKGKDYGYTFGSGTRLTVV.

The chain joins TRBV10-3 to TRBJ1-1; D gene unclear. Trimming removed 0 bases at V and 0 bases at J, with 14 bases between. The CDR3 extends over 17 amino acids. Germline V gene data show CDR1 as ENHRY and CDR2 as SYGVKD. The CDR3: CAISESIGAYLNTEAFF. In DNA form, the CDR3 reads TGTGCCATCAGTGAGTCGATCGGTGCCTACTTGAACACTGAAGCTTTCTTT.

For the CDR3, the DNA is TGTGCCAGCAGCCACGACAGGGCGGCTGGAAACACCATATATTTT. Its protein is CASSHDRAAGNTIYF. This chain connects TRBV7-9 to TRBJ1-3, with 7 bases identical to TRBD1. Trimming took 5 bases from V and 2 from J; bases not matched to a gene: 6. The CDR3 is made up of 15 amino acids. CDR1 and CDR2 from the germline V gene are SEHNR and FQNEAQ (reference sequence). Supplemented by reference TRBV7-9 and TRBJ1-3, the full variable domain reads DTGVSQNPRHKITKRGQNVTFRCDPISEHNRLYWYRQTLGQGPEFLTYFQNEAQLEKSRLLSDRFSAERPKGSFSTLEIQRTEQGDSAMYLCASSHDRAAGNTIYFGEGSWLTVV.

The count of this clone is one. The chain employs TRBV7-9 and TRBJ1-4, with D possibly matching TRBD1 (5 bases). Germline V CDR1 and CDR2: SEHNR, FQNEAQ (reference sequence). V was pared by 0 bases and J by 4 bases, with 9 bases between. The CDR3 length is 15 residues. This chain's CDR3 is CASSLATAHNEKLFF. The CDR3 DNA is TGTGCCAGCAGCTTAGCGACAGCGCATAATGAAAAACTGTTTTTT.

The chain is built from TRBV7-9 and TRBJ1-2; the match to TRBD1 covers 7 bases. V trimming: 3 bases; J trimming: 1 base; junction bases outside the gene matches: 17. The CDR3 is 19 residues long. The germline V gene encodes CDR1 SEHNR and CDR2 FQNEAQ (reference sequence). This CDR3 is CASSFRGFAPHRDNYGYTF. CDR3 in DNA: TGTGCCAGCAGCTTCAGGGGGTTCGCGCCTCACCGAGATAACTATGGCTACACCTTC.

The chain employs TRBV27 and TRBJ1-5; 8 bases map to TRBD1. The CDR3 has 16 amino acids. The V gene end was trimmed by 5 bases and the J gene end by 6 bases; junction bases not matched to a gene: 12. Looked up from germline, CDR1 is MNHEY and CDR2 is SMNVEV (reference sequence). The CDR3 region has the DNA TGTGCCAGCAGTATTCGAGGACAGGGCTCGGGTCAGCCCCAGCATTTT. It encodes CASSIRGQGSGQPQHF.

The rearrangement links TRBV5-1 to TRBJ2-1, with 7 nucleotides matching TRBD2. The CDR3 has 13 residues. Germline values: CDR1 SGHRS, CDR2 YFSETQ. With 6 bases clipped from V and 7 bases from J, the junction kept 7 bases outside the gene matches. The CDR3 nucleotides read TGCGCCAGCAATCTTGCGGGAGTAAATGAGCAGTTCTTC. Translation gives CASNLAGVNEQFF.

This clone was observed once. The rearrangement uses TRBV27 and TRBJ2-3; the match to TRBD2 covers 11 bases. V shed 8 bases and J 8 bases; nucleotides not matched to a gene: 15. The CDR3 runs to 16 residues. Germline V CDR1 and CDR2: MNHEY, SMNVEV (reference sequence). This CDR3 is CASGSPELAGEGTQYF. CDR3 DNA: TGTGCCAGCGGAAGTCCCGAACTAGCGGGAGAAGGTACGCAGTATTTT.

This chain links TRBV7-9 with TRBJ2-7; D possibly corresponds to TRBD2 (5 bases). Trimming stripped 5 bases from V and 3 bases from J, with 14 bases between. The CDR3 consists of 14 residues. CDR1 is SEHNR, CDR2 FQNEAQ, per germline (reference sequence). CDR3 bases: TGTGCCAGCAGCGTAGGCGGGCTCTACTACGAGCAGTACTTC. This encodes CASSVGGLYYEQYF.

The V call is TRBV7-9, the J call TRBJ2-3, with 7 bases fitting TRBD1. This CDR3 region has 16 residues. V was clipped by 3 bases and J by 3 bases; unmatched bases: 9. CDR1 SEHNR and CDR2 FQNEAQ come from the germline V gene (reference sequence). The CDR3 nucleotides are TGTGCCAGCAGCTTTACAGGGGACGGCTATACAGATACGCAGTATTTT. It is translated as CASSFTGDGYTDTQYF.

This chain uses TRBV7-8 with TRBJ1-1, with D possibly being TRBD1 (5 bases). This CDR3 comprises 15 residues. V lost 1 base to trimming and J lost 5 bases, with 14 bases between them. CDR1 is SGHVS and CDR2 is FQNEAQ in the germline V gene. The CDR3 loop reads CASSLVSGGGTEAFF. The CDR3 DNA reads TGTGCCAGCAGCTTAGTTAGTGGCGGGGGAACTGAAGCTTTCTTT. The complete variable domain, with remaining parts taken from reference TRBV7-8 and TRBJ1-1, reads GAGVSQSPRYKVAKRGQDVALRCDPISGHVSLFWYQQALGQGPEFLTYFQNEAQLDKSGLPSDRFFAERPEGSVSTLKIQRTQQEDSAVYLCASSLVSGGGTEAFFGQGTRLTVV.

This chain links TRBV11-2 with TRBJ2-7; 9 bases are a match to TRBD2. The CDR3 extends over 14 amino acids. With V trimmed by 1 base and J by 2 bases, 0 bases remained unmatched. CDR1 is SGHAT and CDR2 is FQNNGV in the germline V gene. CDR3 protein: CASSLGGGAYEQYF. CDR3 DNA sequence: TGTGCCAGCAGCTTAGGCGGGGGGGCCTACGAGCAGTACTTC.

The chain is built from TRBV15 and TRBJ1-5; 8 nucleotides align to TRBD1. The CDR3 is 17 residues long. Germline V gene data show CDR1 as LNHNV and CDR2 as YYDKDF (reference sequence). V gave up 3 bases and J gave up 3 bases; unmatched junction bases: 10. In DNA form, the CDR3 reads TGTGCCACCAGCAGTACCGTCCAGGGGGCCTTCAATCAGCCCCAGCATTTT. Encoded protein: CATSSTVQGAFNQPQHF.

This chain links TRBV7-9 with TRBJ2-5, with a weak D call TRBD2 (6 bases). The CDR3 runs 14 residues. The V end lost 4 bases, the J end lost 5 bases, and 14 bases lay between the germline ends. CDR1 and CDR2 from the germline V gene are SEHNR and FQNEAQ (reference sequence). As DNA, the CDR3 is TGTGCCAGCAGCTCACCTGGGGGGTCCGAGACCCAGTACTTC. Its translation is CASSSPGGSETQYF. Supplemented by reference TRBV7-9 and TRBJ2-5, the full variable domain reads DTGVSQNPRHKITKRGQNVTFRCDPISEHNRLYWYRQTLGQGPEFLTYFQNEAQLEKSRLLSDRFSAERPKGSFSTLEIQRTEQGDSAMYLCASSSPGGSETQYFGPGTRLLVL.

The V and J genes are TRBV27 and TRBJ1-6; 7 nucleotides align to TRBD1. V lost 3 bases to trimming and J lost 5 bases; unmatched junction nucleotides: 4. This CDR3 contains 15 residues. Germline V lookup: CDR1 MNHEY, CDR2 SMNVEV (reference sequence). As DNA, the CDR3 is TGTGCCAGCAGTTTGGAGGGGACAGATAATTCACCCCTCCACTTT. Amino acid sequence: CASSLEGTDNSPLHF.

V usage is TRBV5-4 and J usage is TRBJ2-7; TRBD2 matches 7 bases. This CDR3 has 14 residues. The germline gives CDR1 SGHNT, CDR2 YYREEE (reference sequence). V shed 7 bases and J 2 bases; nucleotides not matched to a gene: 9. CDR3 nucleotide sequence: TGTGCCAGCGGAGAGCTAGCGGTGGCCTACGAGCAGTACTTC. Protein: CASGELAVAYEQYF.

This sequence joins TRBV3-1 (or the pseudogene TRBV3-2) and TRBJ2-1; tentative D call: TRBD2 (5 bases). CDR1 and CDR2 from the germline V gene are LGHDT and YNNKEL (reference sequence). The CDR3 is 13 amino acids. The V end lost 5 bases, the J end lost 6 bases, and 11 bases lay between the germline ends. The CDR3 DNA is TGTGCCAGCAGCAAAAGGAGCGGCAATGAGCAGTTCTTC. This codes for CASSKRSGNEQFF.

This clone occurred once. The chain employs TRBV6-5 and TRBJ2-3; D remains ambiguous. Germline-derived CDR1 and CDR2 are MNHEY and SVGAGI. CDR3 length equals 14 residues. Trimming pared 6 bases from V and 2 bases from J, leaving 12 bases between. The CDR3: CASSKTTDTDTQYF. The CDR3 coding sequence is TGTGCCAGCAGCAAAACAACCGACACAGATACGCAGTATTTT.

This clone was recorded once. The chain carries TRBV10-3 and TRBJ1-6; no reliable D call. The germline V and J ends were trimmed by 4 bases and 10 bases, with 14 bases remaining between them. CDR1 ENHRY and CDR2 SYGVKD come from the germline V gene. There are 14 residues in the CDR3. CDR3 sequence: CAISAGLSGSPLHF. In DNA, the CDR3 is TGTGCCATCAGTGCCGGCCTCTCAGGCTCACCCCTCCACTTT.

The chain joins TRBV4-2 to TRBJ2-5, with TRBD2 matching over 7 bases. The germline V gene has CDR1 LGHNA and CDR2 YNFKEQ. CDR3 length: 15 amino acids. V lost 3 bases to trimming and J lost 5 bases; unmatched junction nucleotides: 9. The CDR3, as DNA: TGTGCCAGCAGCCAGAAAGCGGGGTGGGGGGAGACCCAGTACTTC. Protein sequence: CASSQKAGWGETQYF.

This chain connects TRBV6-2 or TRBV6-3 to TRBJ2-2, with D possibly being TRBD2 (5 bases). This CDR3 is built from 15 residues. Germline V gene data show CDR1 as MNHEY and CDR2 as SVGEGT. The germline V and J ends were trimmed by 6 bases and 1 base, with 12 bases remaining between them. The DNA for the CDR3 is TGTGCCAGCAGCCTAGCCTCCATGAACACCGGGGAGCTGTTTTTT. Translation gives CASSLASMNTGELFF.

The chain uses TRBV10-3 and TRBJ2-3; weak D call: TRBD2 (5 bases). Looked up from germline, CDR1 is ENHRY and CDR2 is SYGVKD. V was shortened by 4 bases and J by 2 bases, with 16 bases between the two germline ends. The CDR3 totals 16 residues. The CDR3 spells CAISAGETPTTDTQYF. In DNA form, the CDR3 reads TGTGCCATCAGTGCCGGGGAAACTCCTACCACAGATACGCAGTATTTT.

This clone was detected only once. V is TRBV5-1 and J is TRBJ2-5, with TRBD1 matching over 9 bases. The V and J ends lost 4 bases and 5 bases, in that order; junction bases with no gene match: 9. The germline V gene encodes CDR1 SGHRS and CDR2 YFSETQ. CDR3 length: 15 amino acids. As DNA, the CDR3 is TGCGCCAGCAGCCCGGGGGGACAGGGACTCGAGACCCAGTACTTC. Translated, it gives CASSPGGQGLETQYF.

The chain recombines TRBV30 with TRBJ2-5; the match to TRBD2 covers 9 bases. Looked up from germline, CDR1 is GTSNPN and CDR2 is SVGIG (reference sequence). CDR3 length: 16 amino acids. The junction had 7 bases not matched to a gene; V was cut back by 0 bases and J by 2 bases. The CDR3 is CAWSVMLAGPQETQYF. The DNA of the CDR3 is TGTGCCTGGAGTGTAATGCTAGCGGGACCACAAGAGACCCAGTACTTC.